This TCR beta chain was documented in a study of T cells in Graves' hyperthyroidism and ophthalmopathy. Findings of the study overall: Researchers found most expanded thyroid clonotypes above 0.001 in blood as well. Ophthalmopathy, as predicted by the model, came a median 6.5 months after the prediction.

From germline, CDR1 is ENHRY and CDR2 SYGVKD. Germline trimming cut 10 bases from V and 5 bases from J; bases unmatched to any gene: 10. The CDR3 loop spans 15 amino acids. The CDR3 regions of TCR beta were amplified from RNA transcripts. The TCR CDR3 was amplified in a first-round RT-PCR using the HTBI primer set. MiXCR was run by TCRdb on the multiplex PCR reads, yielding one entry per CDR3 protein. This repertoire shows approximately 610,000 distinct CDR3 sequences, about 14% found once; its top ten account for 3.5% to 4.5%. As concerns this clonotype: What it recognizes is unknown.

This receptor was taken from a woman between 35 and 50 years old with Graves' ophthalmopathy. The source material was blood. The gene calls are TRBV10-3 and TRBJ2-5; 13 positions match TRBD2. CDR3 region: CATAGTSGIPETQYF. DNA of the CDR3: TGTGCCACCGCCGGGACTAGCGGGATCCCGGAGACCCAGTACTTC.